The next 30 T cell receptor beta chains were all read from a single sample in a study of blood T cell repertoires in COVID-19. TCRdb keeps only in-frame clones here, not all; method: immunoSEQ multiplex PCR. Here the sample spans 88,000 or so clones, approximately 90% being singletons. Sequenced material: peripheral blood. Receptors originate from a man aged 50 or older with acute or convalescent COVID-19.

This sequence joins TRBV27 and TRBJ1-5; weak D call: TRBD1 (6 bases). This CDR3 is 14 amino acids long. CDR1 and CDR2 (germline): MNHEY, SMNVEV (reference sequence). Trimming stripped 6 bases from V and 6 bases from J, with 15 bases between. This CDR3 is CASSQHREGQPQHF. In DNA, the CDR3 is TGTGCCAGCAGCCAACACAGGGAGGGTCAGCCCCAGCATTTT.

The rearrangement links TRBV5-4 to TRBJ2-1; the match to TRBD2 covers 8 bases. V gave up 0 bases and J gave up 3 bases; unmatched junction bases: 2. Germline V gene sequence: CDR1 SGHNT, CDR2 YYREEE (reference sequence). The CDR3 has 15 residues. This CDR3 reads CASSLDGGGYNEQFF. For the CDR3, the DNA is TGTGCCAGCAGCTTGGACGGGGGGGGCTACAATGAGCAGTTCTTC.

DNA for the CDR3: TGTGCCAGCAGTCGACTCGGAGGAGCGAACACCGGGGAGCTGTTTTTT. Protein product: CASSRLGGANTGELFF. The J gene is TRBJ2-2, the V gene TRBV7-7; D may be TRBD2 (5 bases). The CDR3 consists of 16 residues. V gave up 6 bases and J gave up 0 bases, with 14 bases separating them. CDR1 is SSHAT and CDR2 is FNYEAQ in the germline V gene (reference sequence).

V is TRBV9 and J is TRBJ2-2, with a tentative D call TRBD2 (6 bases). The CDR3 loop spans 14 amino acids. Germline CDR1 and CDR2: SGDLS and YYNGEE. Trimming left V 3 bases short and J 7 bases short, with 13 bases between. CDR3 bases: TGTGCCAGCAGCGCCTCTAGCGTAGTCGGGGAGCTGTTTTTT. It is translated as CASSASSVVGELFF.

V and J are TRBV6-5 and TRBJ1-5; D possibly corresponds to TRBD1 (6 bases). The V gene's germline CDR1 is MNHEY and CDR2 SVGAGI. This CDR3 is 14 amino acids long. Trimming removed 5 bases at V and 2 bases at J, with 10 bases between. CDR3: CASSRSGGNQPQHF. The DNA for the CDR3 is TGTGCCAGCAGTCGCTCAGGGGGCAATCAGCCCCAGCATTTT.

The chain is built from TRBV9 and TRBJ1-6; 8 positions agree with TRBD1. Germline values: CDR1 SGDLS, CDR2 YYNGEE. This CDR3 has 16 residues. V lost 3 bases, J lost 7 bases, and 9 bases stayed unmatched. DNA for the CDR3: TGTGCCAGCAGCGACAACAGGGGGGGAGGGAATTCACCCCTCCACTTT. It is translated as CASSDNRGGGNSPLHF. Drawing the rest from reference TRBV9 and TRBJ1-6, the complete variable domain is DSGVTQTPKHLITATGQRVTLRCSPRSGDLSVYWYQQSLDQGLQFLIQYYNGEERAKGNILERFSAQQFPDLHSELNLSSLELGDSALYFCASSDNRGGGNSPLHFGNGTRLTVT.

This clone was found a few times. CDR3 sequence (DNA): TGCGCCAGCAGCCCCTCGGCGGGGTTAGGGGAGCAGTACTTC. This translates into CASSPSAGLGEQYF. The rearrangement links TRBV4-1 to TRBJ2-7, with D maybe TRBD2 (6 bases). The CDR3 extends over 14 amino acids. Germline-derived CDR1 and CDR2 are MGHRA and YSYEKL. V lost 4 bases and J 7 bases, leaving 17 bases between the germline ends.

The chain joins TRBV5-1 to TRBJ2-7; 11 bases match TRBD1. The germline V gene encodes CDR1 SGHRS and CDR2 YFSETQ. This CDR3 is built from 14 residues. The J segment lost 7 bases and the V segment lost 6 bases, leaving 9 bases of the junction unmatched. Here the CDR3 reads CASTRGQGVGEQYF. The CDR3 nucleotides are TGCGCCAGCACAAGGGGACAGGGGGTCGGAGAGCAGTACTTC.

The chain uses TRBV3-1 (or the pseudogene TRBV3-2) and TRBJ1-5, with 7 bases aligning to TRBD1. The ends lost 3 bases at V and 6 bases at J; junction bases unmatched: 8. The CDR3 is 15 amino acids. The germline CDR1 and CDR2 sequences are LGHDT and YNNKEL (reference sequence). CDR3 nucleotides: TGTGCCAGCAGCCAGGCCAGGGGGGAAGGTCAGCCCCAGCATTTT. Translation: CASSQARGEGQPQHF.

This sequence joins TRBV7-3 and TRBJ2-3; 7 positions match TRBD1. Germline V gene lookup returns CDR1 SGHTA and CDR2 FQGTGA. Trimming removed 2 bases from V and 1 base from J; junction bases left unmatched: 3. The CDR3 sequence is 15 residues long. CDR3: CASSLSGTGTDTQYF. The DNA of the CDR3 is TGTGCCAGCAGCTTATCCGGGACAGGCACAGATACGCAGTATTTT.

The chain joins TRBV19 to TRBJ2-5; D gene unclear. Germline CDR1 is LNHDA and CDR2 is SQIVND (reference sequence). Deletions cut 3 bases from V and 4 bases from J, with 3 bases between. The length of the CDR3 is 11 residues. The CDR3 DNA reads TGTGCCAGTAGTATCTTAGAGACCCAGTACTTC. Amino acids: CASSILETQYF.

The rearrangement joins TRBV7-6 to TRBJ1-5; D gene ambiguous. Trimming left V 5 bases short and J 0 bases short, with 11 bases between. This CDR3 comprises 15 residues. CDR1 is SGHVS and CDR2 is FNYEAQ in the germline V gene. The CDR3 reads CASSQTPYSNQPQHF. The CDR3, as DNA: TGTGCCAGCAGCCAGACACCCTATAGCAATCAGCCCCAGCATTTT.

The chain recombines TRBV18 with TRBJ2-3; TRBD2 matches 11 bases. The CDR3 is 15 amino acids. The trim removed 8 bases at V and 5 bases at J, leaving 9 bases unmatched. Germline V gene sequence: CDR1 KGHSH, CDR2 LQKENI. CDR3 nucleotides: TGTGCCAGCCGCGCACTAGCGGGAGAGAGAGATACGCAGTATTTT. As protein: CASRALAGERDTQYF. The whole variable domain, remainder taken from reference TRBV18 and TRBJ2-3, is NAGVMQNPRHLVRRRGQEARLRCSPMKGHSHVYWYRQLPEEGLKFMVYLQKENIIDESGMPKERFSAEFPKEGPSILRIQQVVRGDSAAYFCASRALAGERDTQYFGPGTRLTVL.

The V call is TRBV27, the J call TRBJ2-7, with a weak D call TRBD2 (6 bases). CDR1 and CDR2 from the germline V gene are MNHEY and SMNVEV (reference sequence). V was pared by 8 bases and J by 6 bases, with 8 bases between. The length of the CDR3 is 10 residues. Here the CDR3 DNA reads TGTGCCAGCGGGAGGTCCGAGCAGTACTTC. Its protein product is CASGRSEQYF.

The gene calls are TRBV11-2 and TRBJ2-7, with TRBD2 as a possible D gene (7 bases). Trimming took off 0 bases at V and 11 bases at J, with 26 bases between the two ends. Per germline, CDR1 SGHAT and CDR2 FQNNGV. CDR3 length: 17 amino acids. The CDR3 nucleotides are TGTGCCAGCAGCTTAGAAGAAGGGGGAGGGCCTCGGGGAAAGGAGTACTTC. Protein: CASSLEEGGGPRGKEYF.

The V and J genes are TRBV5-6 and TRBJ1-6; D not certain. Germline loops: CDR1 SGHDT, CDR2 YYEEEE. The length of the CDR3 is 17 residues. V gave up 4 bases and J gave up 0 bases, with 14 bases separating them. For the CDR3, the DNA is TGTGCCAGCAGCACACAGACCGAGAGCTCCTATAATTCACCCCTCCACTTT. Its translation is CASSTQTESSYNSPLHF.

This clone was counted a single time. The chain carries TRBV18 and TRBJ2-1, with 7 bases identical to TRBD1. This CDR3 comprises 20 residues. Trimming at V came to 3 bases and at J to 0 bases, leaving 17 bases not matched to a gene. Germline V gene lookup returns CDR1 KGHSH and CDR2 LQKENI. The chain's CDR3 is CASSPNPTTGDRSSYNEQFF. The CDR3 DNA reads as TGTGCCAGCTCACCCAACCCTACAACAGGGGATCGGAGCTCCTACAATGAGCAGTTCTTC.

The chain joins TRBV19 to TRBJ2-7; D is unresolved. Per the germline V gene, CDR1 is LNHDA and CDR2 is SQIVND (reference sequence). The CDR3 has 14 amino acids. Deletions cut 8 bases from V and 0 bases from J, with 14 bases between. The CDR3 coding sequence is TGTGCCAGTGCTCCCGGCGGAAGCTCCTACGAGCAGTACTTC. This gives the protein CASAPGGSSYEQYF.

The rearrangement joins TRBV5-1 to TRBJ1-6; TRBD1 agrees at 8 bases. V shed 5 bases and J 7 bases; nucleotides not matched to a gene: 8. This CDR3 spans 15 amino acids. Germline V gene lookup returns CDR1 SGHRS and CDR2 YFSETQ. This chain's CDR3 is CASRPSGQENSPLHF. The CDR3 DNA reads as TGCGCCAGCAGACCCTCGGGACAGGAAAATTCACCCCTCCACTTT.

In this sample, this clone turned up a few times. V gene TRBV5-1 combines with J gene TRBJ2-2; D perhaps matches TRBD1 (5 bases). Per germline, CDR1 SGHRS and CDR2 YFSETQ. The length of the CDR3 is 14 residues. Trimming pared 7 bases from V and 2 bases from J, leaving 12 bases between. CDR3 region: CASSLTVNTGELFF. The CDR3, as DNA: TGCGCCAGCTCCCTGACAGTCAACACCGGGGAGCTGTTTTTT.

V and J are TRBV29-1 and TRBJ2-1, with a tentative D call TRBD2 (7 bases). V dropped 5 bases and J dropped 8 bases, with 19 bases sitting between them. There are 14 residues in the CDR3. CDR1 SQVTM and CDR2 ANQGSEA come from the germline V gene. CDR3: CSVLGRGGVDEQFF. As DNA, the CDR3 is TGCAGCGTTTTGGGAAGGGGGGGCGTCGATGAGCAGTTCTTC.

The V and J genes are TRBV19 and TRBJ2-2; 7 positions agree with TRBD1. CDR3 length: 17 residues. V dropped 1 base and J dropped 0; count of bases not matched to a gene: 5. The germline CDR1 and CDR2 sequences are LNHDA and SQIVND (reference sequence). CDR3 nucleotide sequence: TGTGCCAGTAGTATAGGGTTTGGGACAGCGAACACCGGGGAGCTGTTTTTT. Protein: CASSIGFGTANTGELFF. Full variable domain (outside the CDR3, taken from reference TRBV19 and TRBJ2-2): DGGITQSPKYLFRKEGQNVTLSCEQNLNHDAMYWYRQDPGQGLRLIYYSQIVNDFQKGDIAEGYSVSREKKESFPLTVTSAQKNPTAFYLCASSIGFGTANTGELFFGEGSRLTVL.

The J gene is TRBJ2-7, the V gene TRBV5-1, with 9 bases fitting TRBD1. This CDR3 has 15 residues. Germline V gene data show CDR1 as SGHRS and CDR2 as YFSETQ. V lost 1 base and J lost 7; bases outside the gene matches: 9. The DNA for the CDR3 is TGCGCCAGCAGCTTGCAGATACAGGGGGCACGGGAGCAGTACTTC. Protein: CASSLQIQGAREQYF.

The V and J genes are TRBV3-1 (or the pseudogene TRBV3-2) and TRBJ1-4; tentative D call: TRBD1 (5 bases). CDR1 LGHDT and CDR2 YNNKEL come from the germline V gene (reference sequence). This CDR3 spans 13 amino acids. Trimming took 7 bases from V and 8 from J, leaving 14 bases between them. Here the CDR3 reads CASTSNQGEKLFF. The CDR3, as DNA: TGTGCCAGCACCTCTAACCAGGGCGAAAAACTGTTTTTT.

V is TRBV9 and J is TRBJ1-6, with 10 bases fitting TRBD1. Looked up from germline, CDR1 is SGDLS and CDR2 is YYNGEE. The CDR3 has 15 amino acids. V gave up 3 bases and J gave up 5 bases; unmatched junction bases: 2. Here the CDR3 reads CASSEGQGNNSPLHF. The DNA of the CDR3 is TGTGCCAGCAGCGAGGGACAGGGGAATAATTCACCCCTCCACTTT.

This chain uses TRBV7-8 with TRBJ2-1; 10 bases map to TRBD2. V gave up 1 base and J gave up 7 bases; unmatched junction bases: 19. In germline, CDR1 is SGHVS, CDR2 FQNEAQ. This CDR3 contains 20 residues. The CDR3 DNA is TGTGCCAGCAGCTTAGGGAGGGGGAAGCGCCTAGCGGGAGATCTTAATGAGCAGTTCTTC. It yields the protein CASSLGRGKRLAGDLNEQFF.

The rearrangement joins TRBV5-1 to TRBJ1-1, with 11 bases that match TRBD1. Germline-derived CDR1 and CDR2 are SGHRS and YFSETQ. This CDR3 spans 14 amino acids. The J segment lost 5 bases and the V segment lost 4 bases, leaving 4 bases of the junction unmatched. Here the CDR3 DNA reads TGCGCCAGCAGCAGGACAGGGGGCCGAACTGAAGCTTTCTTT. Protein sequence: CASSRTGGRTEAFF.

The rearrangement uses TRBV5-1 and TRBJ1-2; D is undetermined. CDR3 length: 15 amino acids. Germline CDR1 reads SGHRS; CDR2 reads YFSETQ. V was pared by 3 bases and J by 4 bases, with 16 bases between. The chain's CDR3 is CASSSSGGEPYGYTF. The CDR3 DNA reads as TGCGCCAGCAGCTCATCGGGCGGGGAACCCTATGGCTACACCTTC.

The CDR3 DNA sequence: TGTGCCAGCAGTGAAGGGCTAGCGGGAGGGTATGAGCAGTTCTTC. This sequence encodes CASSEGLAGGYEQFF. The chain recombines TRBV2 with TRBJ2-1; 12 nucleotides align to TRBD2. CDR1 is SNHLY, CDR2 FYNNEI, per germline. Trimming cost V 1 base and J 8 bases; bases outside gene matches: 3. The CDR3 runs 15 residues.

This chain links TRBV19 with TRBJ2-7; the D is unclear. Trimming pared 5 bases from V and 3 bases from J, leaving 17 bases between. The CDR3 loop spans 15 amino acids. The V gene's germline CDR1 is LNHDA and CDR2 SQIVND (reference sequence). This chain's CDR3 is CASSPRLESYYEQYF. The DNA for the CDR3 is TGTGCCAGTAGTCCCCGTTTAGAGTCCTACTACGAGCAGTACTTC.